The clone carrying this T cell receptor (beta chain) came up a few times. The CDR3 loop spans 19 amino acids. V was clipped by 2 bases and J by 0 bases, with 20 bases between them. Germline V gene data show CDR1 as MNHNS and CDR2 as SASEGT. The sample originates from a study of cytomegalovirus exposure and HLA in healthy donors. Both 60 Vbeta primers and 13 Jbeta primers went into the PCR. Sequencing used immunoSEQ multiplex PCR; TCRdb keeps in-frame clones, though not all of them. The data hold over 75,000 clones, with around nine tenths observed a single time. Donors were nominally healthy when sampled, though unrecorded immune exposures were likely.

The source material was PBMCs. The chain carries TRBV6-1 and TRBJ1-3; D unresolved. The TCR was taken from a man aged 30 to 45 in good health and CMV-seropositive. The CDR3 reads CASSERTDLGGISGNTIYF. CDR3 in DNA: TGTGCCAGCAGTGAAAGGACGGATCTGGGAGGGATCTCTGGAAACACCATATATTTT.